The 17 T cell receptor beta chains given below trace back to one sample, sequenced in a study of CD8 T cells in ankylosing spondylitis. Each CDR3 protein gets one entry after TCRdb re-called the 5' RACE reads with MiXCR. The sample has 50,000 to 60,000 distinct CDR3 sequences, roughly 7.4% seen once. The material sequenced was blood, either unsorted or a sorted T cell fraction (not recorded which). The origin of the receptors is a female donor with ankylosing spondylitis or in good health (not recorded which).

The rearrangement links TRBV7-9 to TRBJ1-3, with D perhaps TRBD1 (5 bases). V lost 4 bases, J lost 0 bases, and 10 bases lay in between. CDR1 and CDR2 (germline): SEHNR, FQNEAQ (reference sequence). This CDR3 has 15 residues. CDR3: CASSYGAASGNTIYF. Written as DNA, the CDR3 is TGTGCCAGCAGCTACGGGGCAGCCTCTGGAAACACCATATATTTT.

This clonotype showed up many times. The rearrangement links TRBV5-1 to TRBJ1-2; tentatively, D is TRBD1 (6 bases). The CDR3 runs 15 residues. V was clipped by 3 bases and J by 4 bases, with 16 bases between them. CDR1 is SGHRS and CDR2 is YFSETQ in the germline V gene. The DNA of the CDR3 is TGCGCCAGCAGCTCCCGCTCGGACAGAGCCTATGGCTACACCTTC. Encoded protein: CASSSRSDRAYGYTF.

This clonotype has ten or more counts. The chain carries TRBV6-1 and TRBJ2-3, with TRBD1 matching over 8 bases. The CDR3 covers 15 residues. Trimming cost V 5 bases and J 6 bases; bases outside gene matches: 10. Germline V gene sequence: CDR1 MNHNS, CDR2 SASEGT. The CDR3 reads CASSTTLNRGDTQYF. DNA of the CDR3: TGTGCCAGCAGTACCACGTTGAACAGGGGGGATACGCAGTATTTT.

The sample holds many counts of this clonotype. J is TRBJ1-2 and V is TRBV9, with D unresolved. The CDR3 runs to 15 residues. Germline V CDR1 and CDR2: SGDLS, YYNGEE. V lost 3 bases and J lost 8, with 20 bases in between. CDR3: CASSGVSGPSGGYTF. CDR3 nucleotide sequence: TGTGCCAGCAGCGGCGTGTCTGGGCCGTCGGGGGGCTACACCTTC.

This clonotype was observed at least ten times. The J gene is TRBJ2-5, the V gene TRBV21-1; TRBD1 reflects the table's D call only, with no check against the DNA. TRBV21-1 is deemed a pseudogene. The CDR3 is made up of 14 amino acids. The CDR3 bases are TGTGCCAACCTGACAGGGCGCAAGGAAGAGACCCAGTACTTC. Translated, it gives CANLTGRKEETQYF.

At least ten counts were recorded for this clonotype. This sequence joins TRBV20-1 and TRBJ1-5; 7 bases map to TRBD1. This CDR3 contains 17 residues. The junction had 8 bases not matched to a gene; V was cut back by 0 bases and J by 0 bases. CDR1 DFQATT and CDR2 SNEGSKA come from the germline V gene (reference sequence). The CDR3 loop reads CSARDLEGAASNQPQHF. In nucleotides, the CDR3 is TGCAGTGCTAGAGACCTGGAGGGGGCGGCTAGCAATCAGCCCCAGCATTTT.

This clonotype was picked up many times. The chain joins TRBV2 to TRBJ2-1, with D perhaps given as TRBD1 or TRBD2 (6 bases each). CDR1 and CDR2 (germline): SNHLY, FYNNEI. CDR3 length: 14 residues. V was trimmed by 6 bases and J by 6 bases, leaving 15 bases between them. The CDR3 here is CASRYGGDLNEQFF. The CDR3 region has the DNA TGTGCCAGCAGGTACGGGGGCGACCTCAATGAGCAGTTCTTC.

This clonotype has ten or more counts. This chain links TRBV20-1 with TRBJ2-3, with D hard to call. The CDR3 covers 13 residues. Germline CDR1 DFQATT, CDR2 SNEGSKA (reference sequence). V lost 3 bases to trimming and J lost 6 bases, with 13 bases between them. CDR3 sequence (DNA): TGCAGTGCTAGGCGCGACCTACCGGATACGCAGTATTTT. Amino acids: CSARRDLPDTQYF.

Ten or more counts support this clonotype. The chain uses TRBV14 and TRBJ1-6; possibly TRBD1 for D (5 bases). CDR1 SGHDN and CDR2 FVKESK come from the germline V gene. Trimming took 2 bases from V and 10 from J, leaving 12 bases between them. The CDR3 is 14 amino acids. The CDR3 loop reads CASSQTGSGSPLHF. In nucleotides, the CDR3 is TGTGCCAGCAGCCAAACAGGATCTGGCTCACCCCTCCACTTT.

This chain joins TRBV5-1 and TRBJ1-4; D is unresolved. CDR3 length equals 15 residues. Germline assignment: CDR1 SGHRS and CDR2 YFSETQ. Trimming cost V 3 bases and J 5 bases, with 14 bases left between them. CDR3 sequence: CASSSLGEGNEKLFF. The CDR3 region has the DNA TGCGCCAGCAGCTCCCTCGGGGAGGGAAATGAAAAACTGTTTTTT.

This clonotype was found many times. This chain joins TRBV4-2 and TRBJ1-5; D is possibly TRBD1 (5 bases). The CDR3 extends over 19 amino acids. Trimming cost V 2 bases and J 2 bases, with 22 bases left between them. Germline CDR1 is LGHNA and CDR2 is YNFKEQ. CDR3 DNA: TGTGCCAGCAGCCAATACGGGAAAAAAGGGGCCAGTGGCAATCAGCCCCAGCATTTT. Protein product: CASSQYGKKGASGNQPQHF.

In this sample, this clonotype turned up a few times. The chain employs TRBV30 and TRBJ2-1, with 8 bases matching TRBD2. This CDR3 is 16 amino acids long. Unmatched junction bases numbered 11, after V lost 2 bases and J lost 5 bases. Germline values: CDR1 GTSNPN, CDR2 SVGIG (reference sequence). The DNA for the CDR3 is TGTGCCTGGAGTAGTGGGTTCGGGGGGGCCGACAATGAGCAGTTCTTC. It is translated as CAWSSGFGGADNEQFF.

This clonotype has ten or more counts. This rearrangement joins TRBV12-3 or TRBV12-4 to TRBJ2-7; D is unresolved. V lost 6 bases and J lost 4, with 19 bases in between. The CDR3 is 15 residues long. The CDR3 coding sequence is TGTGCCAGCAGCTTTGCCTTTGAGGCCCGATACGAGCAGTACTTC. Translating it yields CASSFAFEARYEQYF.

This clonotype has at least ten counts. This chain connects TRBV10-3 to TRBJ2-5; D gene uncertain. This CDR3 contains 13 residues. CDR1 and CDR2 from the germline V gene are ENHRY and SYGVKD. V lost 2 bases and J 7 bases, leaving 11 bases between the germline ends. CDR3 sequence: CAISEEPTATQYF. The CDR3 nucleotides are TGTGCCATCAGTGAGGAGCCTACGGCGACCCAGTACTTC.

The chain is built from TRBV4-2 and TRBJ2-2; 9 bases match TRBD1. Per germline, CDR1 LGHNA and CDR2 YNFKEQ. V gave up 4 bases and J gave up 5 bases; unmatched junction bases: 14. The CDR3 covers 18 residues. The CDR3 coding sequence is TGTGCCAGCAGCCCCTGGACGGACAGGGGTCGCCCTACCGGGGAGCTGTTTTTT. Its protein is CASSPWTDRGRPTGELFF.

This clonotype was found many times. The chain is built from TRBV29-1 and TRBJ2-5, with D possibly called TRBD1 or TRBD2 (6 bases each). The germline CDR1 and CDR2 sequences are SQVTM and ANQGSEA. V lost 0 bases and J lost 5, with 7 bases in between. This CDR3 has 12 residues. In DNA, the CDR3 is TGCAGCGTTGAAGAAGGGGGGGAGACCCAGTACTTC. It translates to CSVEEGGETQYF.

Turning to this clonotype: A read error may explain this, as a much larger clone is one base away. This chain's CDR3 is CACSQVMLGAEHSTYGYTF. The CDR3 DNA reads as TGTGCCTGCAGCCAAGTCATGTTGGGGGCCGAACACTCAACCTATGGCTACACCTTC. The chain uses TRBV3-2 and TRBJ1-2; the D call in the table, TRBD1, was not verified against the DNA. TRBV3-2 is a recognized pseudogene. The CDR3 runs 19 residues.